What follows are 10 T cell receptor beta chains derived from one specimen sequenced in a study of blood T cell repertoires in COVID-19. Sequenced by immunoSEQ multiplex PCR; TCRdb stores in-frame clones only, minus some. The data hold 200,000 to 300,000 clones, with about four fifths observed a single time. Sequenced sample: peripheral blood. The receptors come from a man younger than 40 who had recovered from COVID-19.

The rearrangement links TRBV4-2 to TRBJ1-2, with 7 bases aligning to TRBD1. The CDR3 runs 13 residues. Losses at the gene ends were 4 bases for V and 6 bases for J; bases not matched to a gene: 5. The V gene's germline CDR1 is LGHNA and CDR2 YNFKEQ. CDR3 loop: CASSPDRDNGYTF. For the CDR3, the DNA is TGTGCCAGCAGCCCTGACAGGGACAATGGCTACACCTTC.

This chain connects TRBV2 to TRBJ2-5, with D perhaps matching TRBD1 (5 bases). CDR3 length equals 14 residues. CDR1 is SNHLY, CDR2 FYNNEI, per germline. Trimming cost V 5 bases and J 5 bases, with 15 bases left between them. DNA of the CDR3: TGTGCCAGCAGTAGGGGCCTAATTTCGGAGACCCAGTACTTC. Translation gives CASSRGLISETQYF.

J is TRBJ1-2 and V is TRBV19, with D possibly TRBD1 on 5 matching bases. The germline CDR1 and CDR2 sequences are LNHDA and SQIVND (reference sequence). Trimming removed 1 base from V and 2 bases from J, with 8 bases in between. The CDR3 covers 14 residues. CDR3 DNA: TGTGCCAGTAGTATAGCCGGGGGGAACTATGGCTACACCTTC. Amino acids: CASSIAGGNYGYTF.

V and J are TRBV7-6 and TRBJ2-5; D perhaps matches TRBD2 (6 bases). Germline loops: CDR1 SGHVS, CDR2 FNYEAQ. Trimming left V 6 bases short and J 5 bases short, with 19 bases between. There are 15 residues in the CDR3. The CDR3 sequence: CASRPNPGLGETQYF. DNA of the CDR3: TGTGCCAGCAGGCCAAACCCGGGACTGGGGGAGACCCAGTACTTC. The full variable domain, its missing parts supplied by reference TRBV7-6 and TRBJ2-5, is GAGVSQSPRYKVTKRGQDVALRCDPISGHVSLYWYRQALGQGPEFLTYFNYEAQQDKSGLPNDRFSAERPEGSISTLTIQRTEQRDSAMYRCASRPNPGLGETQYFGPGTRLLVL.

This rearrangement joins TRBV18 to TRBJ1-1; no clear D gene. This CDR3 region has 13 residues. Trimming took 6 bases from V and 1 from J, leaving 9 bases between them. CDR1 and CDR2 (germline): KGHSH, LQKENI. The CDR3 protein is CASSREGNTEAFF. The CDR3, as DNA: TGTGCCAGCTCTCGAGAGGGGAACACTGAAGCTTTCTTT.

The chain carries TRBV18 and TRBJ1-5; 7 bases are a match to TRBD1. V trimming: 7 bases; J trimming: 5 bases; junction bases outside the gene matches: 5. There are 13 residues in the CDR3. Germline CDR1 reads KGHSH; CDR2 reads LQKENI. The CDR3 loop reads CASCLDRDQPQHF. The DNA of the CDR3 is TGTGCCAGCTGTCTTGACAGGGATCAGCCCCAGCATTTT. Drawing the rest from reference TRBV18 and TRBJ1-5, the complete variable domain is NAGVMQNPRHLVRRRGQEARLRCSPMKGHSHVYWYRQLPEEGLKFMVYLQKENIIDESGMPKERFSAEFPKEGPSILRIQQVVRGDSAAYFCASCLDRDQPQHFGDGTRLSIL.

This clone was recorded only once. V and J are TRBV3-1 (or the pseudogene TRBV3-2) and TRBJ2-1; 9 bases are shared with TRBD1. The length of the CDR3 is 15 residues. With 4 bases clipped from V and 6 bases from J, the junction kept 7 bases outside the gene matches. Germline loops: CDR1 LGHDT, CDR2 YNNKEL (reference sequence). The CDR3 region is CASSLTGGSINEQFF. The CDR3 nucleotides are TGTGCCAGCAGCCTTACAGGGGGCTCTATCAATGAGCAGTTCTTC.

CDR3 amino acids: CAISPGIFTNTEAFF. The CDR3 region has the DNA TGTGCCATCAGTCCCGGGATCTTCACGAACACTGAAGCTTTCTTT. V and J are TRBV10-3 and TRBJ1-1; D is unclear. V gave up 5 bases and J gave up 1 base, with 14 bases separating them. CDR1 and CDR2 (germline): ENHRY, SYGVKD. This CDR3 is built from 15 residues.

The chain has TRBV4-1 and TRBJ1-5; D is undetermined. Germline CDR1 and CDR2: MGHRA and YSYEKL. Trimming stripped 1 base from V and 2 bases from J, with 9 bases between. The CDR3 extends over 15 amino acids. The CDR3 loop is CASSQASGGNQPQHF. In DNA form, the CDR3 reads TGCGCCAGCAGCCAAGCCTCCGGGGGCAATCAGCCCCAGCATTTT.

The chain carries TRBV6-5 and TRBJ1-3; D not certain. Trimming shortened V by 0 bases and J by 0 bases, and 9 bases separated the two germline ends. Germline CDR1 and CDR2: MNHEY and SVGAGI. The CDR3 totals 16 residues. The CDR3: CASSYSVLSSGNTIYF. The CDR3 DNA follows: TGTGCCAGCAGTTACTCAGTCCTCAGCTCTGGAAACACCATATATTTT.